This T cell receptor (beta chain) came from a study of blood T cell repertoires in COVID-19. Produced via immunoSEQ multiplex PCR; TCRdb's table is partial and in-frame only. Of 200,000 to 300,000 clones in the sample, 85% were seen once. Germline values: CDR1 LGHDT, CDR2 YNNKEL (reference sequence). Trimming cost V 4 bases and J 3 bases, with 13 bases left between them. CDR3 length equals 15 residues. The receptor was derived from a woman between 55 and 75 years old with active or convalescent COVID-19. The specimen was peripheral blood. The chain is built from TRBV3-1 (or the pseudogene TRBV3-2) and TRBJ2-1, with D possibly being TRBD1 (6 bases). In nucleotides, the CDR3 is TGTGCCAGCAGCCCGGCGACAGGCAACTACAATGAGCAGTTCTTC. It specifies CASSPATGNYNEQFF.